Included here is one T cell receptor beta chain sequence, with context. Method: immunoSEQ multiplex PCR; TCRdb's copy keeps in-frame clones and lacks some. The data show 130,000 to 150,000 clones, about four fifths seen once. The sample comes from a study of blood T cell repertoires in COVID-19. Turning to the study itself: The United States, Italy and Spain provided the acute and convalescent COVID-19 samples.

The TCR comes from a woman in her fifties or sixties who had been exposed to COVID-19. The sample comprised PBMCs or T cells enriched from blood (not recorded which).

CDR3 loop: CASSRRDRGHEQYF. CDR3 coding DNA: TGTGCCAGCAGCCGCCGGGACAGGGGCCACGAGCAGTACTTC. The chain links TRBV7-9 to TRBJ2-7; 10 bases are shared with TRBD1. V was clipped by 5 bases and J by 5 bases; unmatched bases: 6. This CDR3 spans 14 amino acids. Germline V lookup: CDR1 SEHNR, CDR2 FQNEAQ (reference sequence). Full variable domain (remainder filled in from reference TRBV7-9 and TRBJ2-7): DTGVSQNPRHKITKRGQNVTFRCDPISEHNRLYWYRQTLGQGPEFLTYFQNEAQLEKSRLLSDRFSAERPKGSFSTLEIQRTEQGDSAMYLCASSRRDRGHEQYFGPGTRLTVT.